One and the same sample provided the 27 T cell receptor beta chains below, sequenced in a study of HIV-infected patients and healthy controls. Reverse transcription used roughly 480 ng RNA and constant-region primers for alpha and beta. Separate chain-specific third strand synthesis with multiplexing indices produced the alpha and beta libraries. TCRdb recomputed calls from the 5' RACE reads with MiXCR, one row per CDR3 protein. The sample contains about 14,000 distinct CDR3 sequences, less than 15% of which appear only once. Follow-up blood was drawn about 14 weeks, roughly three months, after antiretroviral therapy began. No cell fractionation was done, so the repertoire covers all unsorted peripheral blood T cells. Sequenced here: blood, sampled during antiretroviral therapy. The receptors here all came from an adult with HIV infection. The donor label of this sample is uncertain.

This sequence joins TRBV6-4 and TRBJ1-1, with D possibly TRBD1 on 5 matching bases. Germline loops: CDR1 MRHNA, CDR2 SNTAGT. This CDR3 has 13 amino acids. Trimming left V 6 bases short and J 4 bases short, with 12 bases between. CDR3 in DNA: TGTGCCAGCAGGCGGGGGATAGGCACTGAAGCTTTCTTT. Encoded protein: CASRRGIGTEAFF.

This clonotype occurred many times. The rearrangement uses TRBV28 and TRBJ2-2; the D is unclear. The CDR3 extends over 13 amino acids. Germline V CDR1 and CDR2: MDHEN, SYDVKM. The ends were cut back, 6 bases at V and 9 bases at J, with 14 bases in the middle. The CDR3 loop is CASSRVEDRELFF. The CDR3 bases are TGTGCCAGCAGCCGAGTCGAAGACAGGGAGCTGTTTTTT.

This clonotype was seen at least ten times. The CDR3 nucleotides are TGTGCCAGCAGTTACGGCAGGTCTGACACTGAAGCTTTCTTT. It encodes CASSYGRSDTEAFF. The V and J genes are TRBV6-6 and TRBJ1-1; D is unresolved. Germline-derived CDR1 and CDR2 are MNHNY and SVGAGI (reference sequence). Trimming left V 2 bases short and J 3 bases short, with 10 bases between. There are 14 residues in the CDR3.

This clonotype occurred many times. This chain joins TRBV19 and TRBJ1-4, with D hard to call. The germline V gene has CDR1 LNHDA and CDR2 SQIVND (reference sequence). V was trimmed by 1 base and J by 11 bases, leaving 8 bases between them. The CDR3 is 12 residues long. CDR3 DNA: TGTGCCAGTAGTATAGGCGCCCGGAAACTGTTTTTT. It specifies CASSIGARKLFF. The variable domain in full, completed from reference TRBV19 and TRBJ1-4, reads DGGITQSPKYLFRKEGQNVTLSCEQNLNHDAMYWYRQDPGQGLRLIYYSQIVNDFQKGDIAEGYSVSREKKESFPLTVTSAQKNPTAFYLCASSIGARKLFFGSGTQLSVL.

A remark on this clonotype: One end of the junction varies from germline; a read error may be responsible. The chain recombines TRBV20-1 with TRBJ1-5, with D tentatively TRBD1 (6 bases). The CDR3 totals 13 residues. Germline loops: CDR1 DFQATT, CDR2 SNEGSKA (reference sequence). CDR3: CSARGQTNQPHHF. Written as DNA, the CDR3 is TGTAGTGCTAGAGGACAGACTAATCAGCCCCATCATTTT.

There are many counts of this clonotype. The rearrangement joins TRBV6-7 to TRBJ2-7; 9 bases are shared with TRBD1. TRBV6-7 is an ORF, with its function uncertain. CDR3 length equals 16 residues. The trim removed 0 bases at V and 0 bases at J, leaving 3 bases unmatched. CDR3 loop: CASSYSGTGSSYEQYF. In DNA form, the CDR3 reads TGTGCCAGCAGTTACTCCGGGACAGGGAGCTCCTACGAGCAGTACTTC.

This clonotype was detected many times. The rearrangement uses TRBV6-5 and TRBJ2-1; maybe TRBD2 (6 bases). Germline V gene data show CDR1 as MNHEY and CDR2 as SVGAGI. The CDR3 extends over 14 amino acids. The germline V and J ends were trimmed by 2 bases and 9 bases, with 14 bases remaining between them. The CDR3 sequence is CASSYGRGGSEQFF. The CDR3 nucleotides are TGTGCCAGCAGTTACGGGCGGGGAGGCAGTGAGCAGTTCTTC.

This clonotype was detected many times. The chain links TRBV20-1 to TRBJ2-1; TRBD2 aligns across 7 bases. J was trimmed by 5 bases and V by 0 bases; bases with no gene match: 10. In germline, CDR1 is DFQATT, CDR2 SNEGSKA (reference sequence). The CDR3 extends over 16 amino acids. CDR3 sequence (DNA): TGCAGTGCTAGAGATGGGAGGCTAGCGGTAAACAATGAGCAGTTCTTC. Protein sequence: CSARDGRLAVNNEQFF.

This clonotype was picked up many times. The genes are TRBV20-1 and TRBJ2-1; D unclear. The CDR3 sequence is 14 residues long. CDR1 is DFQATT, CDR2 SNEGSKA, per germline (reference sequence). Trimming pared 2 bases from V and 6 bases from J, leaving 14 bases between. CDR3: CSARLHLGPNEQFF. CDR3 in DNA: TGCAGTGCTAGATTGCACCTTGGGCCCAATGAGCAGTTCTTC.

This clonotype was picked up many times. The gene calls are TRBV27 and TRBJ2-7, with 9 bases lining up with TRBD1. The CDR3 sequence is 14 residues long. V trimming: 5 bases; J trimming: 2 bases; junction bases outside the gene matches: 4. From germline, CDR1 is MNHEY and CDR2 SMNVEV (reference sequence). The CDR3 nucleotides are TGTGCCAGCAGTCGGACAGGGGCGGCCTACGAGCAGTACTTC. Its translation is CASSRTGAAYEQYF.

This clonotype was seen only once. The chain uses TRBV6-2 or TRBV6-3 and TRBJ2-4; D call uncertain. CDR3 length equals 14 residues. Between the trimmed V and J ends, which lost 11 bases and 0 bases, there was a span of 14 bases. CDR1 and CDR2 (germline): MNHEY, SVGEGT. The CDR3 loop is CASSFQEAKNIQYF. DNA of the CDR3: TGTGCCTCCTCGTTCCAAGAAGCCAAAAACATTCAGTACTTC.

This clonotype was found many times. The chain joins TRBV5-1 to TRBJ2-3, with TRBD2 matching over 11 bases. Germline lookup yields CDR1 SGHRS and CDR2 YFSETQ. V was pared by 3 bases and J by 5 bases, with 8 bases of the junction left unmatched. There are 16 residues in the CDR3. The CDR3 coding sequence is TGCGCCAGCAGCTCCCGCCTTAGCGGGAGGGAAGATACGCAGTATTTT. Its translation is CASSSRLSGREDTQYF.

There are many counts of this clonotype. The V call is TRBV27, the J call TRBJ2-1; 7 nucleotides agree with TRBD1. J was trimmed by 8 bases and V by 4 bases; bases with no gene match: 8. The CDR3 length is 14 residues. The germline V gene encodes CDR1 MNHEY and CDR2 SMNVEV (reference sequence). CDR3 bases: TGTGCCAGCAGTTCCGGGACAGAATTGTATGAGCAGTTCTTC. It encodes CASSSGTELYEQFF.

A remark on this clonotype: A much bigger clone sits one base away, suggesting this may be a read error. The chain has TRBV30 and TRBJ1-1, with 8 bases lining up with TRBD1. CDR3 length: 17 residues. CDR1 GTSNPN and CDR2 SVGIG come from the germline V gene (reference sequence). Germline trimming cut 0 bases from V and 1 base from J; bases unmatched to any gene: 10. The CDR3 loop reads CAWSVRRGRGTNTEAFF. The CDR3 DNA is TGTGCCTGGAGTGTACGCAGGGGGCGCGGGACGAACACTGAAGCTTTCTTT.

This chain connects TRBV11-2 to TRBJ2-5; the D is unclear. V was trimmed by 1 base and J by 5 bases, leaving 5 bases between them. CDR3 size: 12 residues. The germline gives CDR1 SGHAT, CDR2 FQNNGV. CDR3 sequence (DNA): TGTGCCAGCAGCTTAGTTGGGGAGACCCAGTACTTC. This gives the protein CASSLVGETQYF.

V gene TRBV7-9 combines with J gene TRBJ2-1; D not resolved. The length of the CDR3 is 13 residues. The germline V gene has CDR1 SEHNR and CDR2 FQNEAQ (reference sequence). V lost 5 bases to trimming and J lost 9 bases, with 14 bases between them. The CDR3 spells CASSPTLVGEQFF. CDR3 bases: TGTGCCAGCAGCCCAACCCTTGTAGGTGAGCAGTTCTTC.

This clonotype appeared many times. The chain carries TRBV5-6 and TRBJ2-2, with D hard to call. The CDR3 loop spans 12 amino acids. Trimming shortened V by 2 bases and J by 6 bases, and 5 bases separated the two germline ends. Germline V gene sequence: CDR1 SGHDT, CDR2 YYEEEE. The CDR3, as DNA: TGTGCCAGCAGCTTCGGATCCGGGGAGCTGTTTTTT. Encoded protein: CASSFGSGELFF.

This clonotype showed up many times. V is TRBV20-1 and J is TRBJ1-1; 7 bases are shared with TRBD1. This CDR3 region has 15 residues. Trimming removed 3 bases from V and 5 bases from J; junction bases left unmatched: 12. Germline loops: CDR1 DFQATT, CDR2 SNEGSKA (reference sequence). The CDR3 region has the DNA TGCAGTGCTAGCCTTCCCGGACAGGTTCAAACTGAAGCTTTCTTT. Translation: CSASLPGQVQTEAFF.

This clonotype was detected many times. This chain joins TRBV11-2 and TRBJ2-1; TRBD2 agrees at 10 bases. The junction had 8 bases not matched to a gene; V was cut back by 6 bases and J by 3 bases. The CDR3 runs to 16 residues. Per the germline V gene, CDR1 is SGHAT and CDR2 is FQNNGV. CDR3 sequence: CASRSLAGGHYNEQFF. CDR3 DNA sequence: TGTGCCAGCAGGAGTTTAGCGGGAGGCCACTACAATGAGCAGTTCTTC.

J is TRBJ1-1 and V is TRBV5-6; D not certain. This CDR3 is built from 13 residues. V was cut by 7 bases and J by 0 bases, with 10 bases left in between. The germline gives CDR1 SGHDT, CDR2 YYEEEE. The CDR3 nucleotides read TGTGCCAGCCCATTGCAGCTGAACACTGAAGCTTTCTTT. Its protein is CASPLQLNTEAFF.

This clonotype has only a few counts. The chain carries TRBV25-1 and TRBJ2-7; D unclear. V was cut by 1 base and J by 4 bases, with 8 bases left in between. The length of the CDR3 is 13 residues. Germline CDR1 MGHDK, CDR2 SYGVNS. The CDR3 DNA follows: TGTGCCAGCAGTGAATCTAGGATGTACGAGCAGTACTTC. Residues: CASSESRMYEQYF.

This clonotype was seen repeatedly, ten times or more. The chain employs TRBV20-1 and TRBJ2-1; possibly TRBD1 or TRBD2 for D (6 bases each). Germline V gene sequence: CDR1 DFQATT, CDR2 SNEGSKA (reference sequence). Trimming pared 6 bases from V and 3 bases from J, leaving 15 bases between. The CDR3 consists of 14 residues. CDR3 nucleotide sequence: TGCAGTGCCCTCCCGGGGGCAAGCTACAATGAGCAGTTCTTC. Its translation: CSALPGASYNEQFF.

This CDR3 is CASSYGAGGTYNEQFF. CDR3 in DNA: TGTGCCAGCAGTTATGGAGCGGGGGGGACTTACAATGAGCAGTTCTTC. The gene calls are TRBV6-5 and TRBJ2-1; 10 bases are a match to TRBD2. Germline CDR1 MNHEY, CDR2 SVGAGI. The junction had 6 bases not matched to a gene; V was cut back by 3 bases and J by 4 bases. This CDR3 is 16 amino acids long.

This clonotype came up many times. The CDR3 DNA is TGTGCCAGCAGACCCACGGGACAGGGGGCGAACACTGAAGCTTTCTTT. Encoded protein: CASRPTGQGANTEAFF. This sequence joins TRBV3-1 and TRBJ1-1, with 12 nucleotides matching TRBD1. Germline V gives CDR1 LGHDT, CDR2 YNNKEL (reference sequence). The CDR3 extends over 16 amino acids. Germline trimming cut 6 bases from V and 1 base from J; bases unmatched to any gene: 6.

This clonotype has only one observation. CDR3 amino acids: CASSPGTVYSNQPQHF. Here the CDR3 DNA reads TGTGCCAGCAGTCCCGGGACAGTCTATAGCAATCAGCCCCAGCATTTT. The chain joins TRBV12-3 or TRBV12-4 to TRBJ1-5; TRBD1 matches 7 bases. With V trimmed by 5 bases and J by 0 bases, 7 bases remained unmatched. This CDR3 contains 16 residues.

This clonotype was recorded many times. The chain is built from TRBV10-2 and TRBJ1-2; maybe TRBD1 (6 bases). V was clipped by 2 bases and J by 9 bases, with 13 bases between them. Per the germline V gene, CDR1 is WSHSY and CDR2 is SAAADI. The CDR3 consists of 13 residues. The CDR3 DNA reads TGCGCCAGCAGTGAGCCAGACAGGTTTAGCTACACCTTC. Translation: CASSEPDRFSYTF.

This clonotype appeared many times. The chain joins TRBV9 to TRBJ2-2; the D gene is possibly TRBD1 (6 bases). V lost 0 bases and J lost 4, with 10 bases in between. The CDR3 sequence is 15 residues long. Germline V gene sequence: CDR1 SGDLS, CDR2 YYNGEE. This CDR3 reads CASSVALTGTGELFF. Written as DNA, the CDR3 is TGTGCCAGCAGCGTAGCTTTGACAGGCACCGGGGAGCTGTTTTTT.